The 15 T cell receptor beta chains below all came from one sample that was sequenced in a study of identical twins. TCRdb analysed the 5' RACE reads with MiXCR anew, one entry per CDR3 protein. The sample yields 350,000 to 450,000 distinct CDR3 sequences, under 20% seen once. The sequencing sample was made of naive T cells sorted from blood. These receptors were taken from a man aged 45-65 years in good health.

In this sample, this clonotype turned up many times. This rearrangement joins TRBV20-1 to TRBJ2-7; D not certain. CDR1 and CDR2 from the germline V gene are DFQATT and SNEGSKA (reference sequence). The CDR3 is 12 residues long. V gave up 2 bases and J gave up 0 bases, with 5 bases separating them. CDR3 region: CSARQLSYEQYF. Written as DNA, the CDR3 is TGCAGTGCTAGACAGCTCTCCTACGAGCAGTACTTC.

Many counts were recorded for this clonotype. The chain carries TRBV4-2 and TRBJ2-3, with D possibly TRBD2 on 6 matching bases. The CDR3 runs to 14 residues. The germline V gene has CDR1 LGHNA and CDR2 YNFKEQ. Deletions cut 7 bases from V and 6 bases from J, with 17 bases between. The CDR3: CASTIGGISDTQYF. Here the CDR3 DNA reads TGTGCCAGCACCATTGGCGGGATTTCGGATACGCAGTATTTT.

The chain carries TRBV5-1 and TRBJ2-1, with 7 bases fitting TRBD1. The CDR3 has 15 residues. After removal of 4 bases from V and 2 bases from J, the junction contained 6 bases not matched to a gene. From germline, CDR1 is SGHRS and CDR2 YFSETQ. The CDR3 is CASSDRQGPYNEQFF. CDR3 nucleotide sequence: TGCGCCAGCAGCGATAGACAGGGACCCTACAATGAGCAGTTCTTC.

This clonotype came up many times. CDR3 DNA: TGCGCCAGCAGTCAAGACCCGGGCACTAGCACAGATACGCAGTATTTT. Its translation: CASSQDPGTSTDTQYF. The chain is built from TRBV23-1 and TRBJ2-3; D is ambiguous. TRBV23-1 falls under the ORF class, with uncertain function. This CDR3 is 16 amino acids long. V lost 2 bases and J lost 0, with 12 bases in between.

This clonotype appeared a few times. This chain links TRBV5-1 with TRBJ2-3; 7 bases line up with TRBD1. With V trimmed by 7 bases and J by 2 bases, 7 bases remained unmatched. Germline V CDR1 and CDR2: SGHRS, YFSETQ. This CDR3 comprises 14 residues. The CDR3 DNA reads TGCGCCAGCGACGAGGGGGCGGCCACAGATACGCAGTATTTT. It translates to CASDEGAATDTQYF. The full variable domain, with the rest looked up from reference TRBV5-1 and TRBJ2-3, is KAGVTQTPRYLIKTRGQQVTLSCSPISGHRSVSWYQQTPGQGLQFLFEYFSETQRNKGNFPGRFSGRQFSNSRSEMNVSTLELGDSALYLCASDEGAATDTQYFGPGTRLTVL.

V usage is TRBV7-2 and J usage is TRBJ2-1; 16 nucleotides align to TRBD2. The CDR3 spans 16 residues. V shed 5 bases, J shed 12 bases, and the junction held 10 bases outside the gene matches. Germline lookup yields CDR1 SGHTA and CDR2 FQGNSA. The CDR3: CASSPGTSGGAWGQFF. In DNA, the CDR3 is TGTGCCAGCAGCCCGGGGACTAGCGGGGGGGCCTGGGGGCAGTTCTTC.

This clonotype was recorded at least ten times. The chain links TRBV5-1 to TRBJ2-1; the D is unclear. CDR1 is SGHRS, CDR2 YFSETQ, per germline. V was trimmed by 4 bases and J by 6 bases, leaving 14 bases between them. This CDR3 region has 14 residues. CDR3 protein: CASSPRAPSNEQFF. As DNA, the CDR3 is TGCGCCAGCAGCCCCCGGGCGCCATCCAATGAGCAGTTCTTC.

This clonotype showed up just a few times. The V and J genes are TRBV11-1 and TRBJ2-1; TRBD2 matches 8 bases. Germline V gene data show CDR1 as SGHAT and CDR2 as FQDESV (reference sequence). The CDR3 has 19 residues. Trimming took 5 bases from V and 0 from J; bases not matched to a gene: 15. Here the CDR3 reads CASSPIPSGGASSYNEQFF. The CDR3 nucleotides read TGTGCCAGCAGCCCTATCCCCAGCGGGGGAGCGAGCTCCTACAATGAGCAGTTCTTC.

The CDR3 DNA reads TGCGCCAGCAGCTTGGTGAGGGGGACAGGGTTTGGGGACGAGCAGTACTTC. Translation: CASSLVRGTGFGDEQYF. The chain combines TRBV5-1 with TRBJ2-7; 9 nucleotides match TRBD1. This CDR3 is built from 17 residues. CDR1 is SGHRS, CDR2 YFSETQ, per germline. After removal of 0 bases from V and 5 bases from J, the junction contained 12 bases not matched to a gene.

The chain couples TRBV7-9 to TRBJ2-1; TRBD1 might be the D (6 bases). V lost 5 bases and J lost 4, with 15 bases in between. This CDR3 has 15 residues. The germline gives CDR1 SEHNR, CDR2 FQNEAQ (reference sequence). This chain's CDR3 is CASSTNRDKYNEQFF. CDR3 DNA sequence: TGTGCCAGCAGCACAAACCGGGACAAGTACAATGAGCAGTTCTTC.

V gene TRBV10-3 combines with J gene TRBJ2-1, with 12 positions matching TRBD2. V was pared by 3 bases and J by 6 bases, with 6 bases of the junction left unmatched. The CDR3 covers 16 residues. The V gene's germline CDR1 is ENHRY and CDR2 SYGVKD. The CDR3 nucleotides read TGTGCCATCAGTGATCCCGCTAGCGGGGGGGCCAATGAGCAGTTCTTC. Protein sequence: CAISDPASGGANEQFF.

This clonotype was seen only a few times. V gene TRBV5-5 combines with J gene TRBJ2-5, with D uncertain. The CDR3 covers 12 residues. V dropped 4 bases and J dropped 2 bases, with 6 bases sitting between them. CDR1 and CDR2 (germline): SGHKS, YYEKEE (reference sequence). The CDR3 loop is CASSKWQETQYF. CDR3 DNA sequence: TGTGCCAGCAGCAAATGGCAAGAGACCCAGTACTTC.

Ten or more counts support this clonotype. The chain combines TRBV4-3 with TRBJ1-2; D ambiguous. V lost 0 bases and J 2 bases, leaving 7 bases between the germline ends. Germline V gene sequence: CDR1 LGHNA, CDR2 YSLEER. The CDR3 runs to 14 residues. CDR3 region: CASSQESTNYGYTF. DNA of the CDR3: TGCGCCAGCAGCCAAGAGTCGACGAACTATGGCTACACCTTC.

This clonotype was counted between two and nine times. V gene TRBV27 combines with J gene TRBJ1-1, with a weak D call TRBD1 (6 bases). The V gene's germline CDR1 is MNHEY and CDR2 SMNVEV (reference sequence). The V and J ends lost 3 bases and 0 bases respectively, with 11 bases between them. The CDR3 spans 15 residues. CDR3 protein: CASSFLGALNTEAFF. DNA for the CDR3: TGTGCCAGCAGTTTTTTGGGGGCTCTGAACACTGAAGCTTTCTTT.

This chain links TRBV20-1 with TRBJ1-5; the D gene is possibly TRBD1 (6 bases). The germline V gene encodes CDR1 DFQATT and CDR2 SNEGSKA (reference sequence). Trimming left V 3 bases short and J 0 bases short, with 18 bases between. The CDR3 loop spans 17 amino acids. CDR3 amino acids: CSARDSSLGYSNQPQHF. In DNA, the CDR3 is TGCAGTGCTAGGGACAGCAGCTTGGGATATAGCAATCAGCCCCAGCATTTT.